This note documents a single TCR beta chain sequence. The data were produced by immunoSEQ multiplex PCR, yet TCRdb's version contains in-frame clones alone and is incomplete. The sample has fewer than 550,000 clones; about 75% are singletons. The data were taken from a study of shared clonotypes between healthy human individuals. The CDR3 is 13 amino acids. Germline V lookup: CDR1 MNHNS, CDR2 SASEGT. V dropped 8 bases and J dropped 5 bases, with 16 bases sitting between them. Sample: PBMCs. This clonotype was sampled from a woman aged 35 to 49 in good health. Some clones in this sample may be carry-over from other donors' samples. J is TRBJ2-7 and V is TRBV6-1, with TRBD2 as a possible D gene (6 bases). The CDR3 reads CASVGGNVDEQYF. CDR3 nucleotide sequence: TGTGCCAGCGTTGGAGGGAACGTCGACGAGCAGTACTTC.